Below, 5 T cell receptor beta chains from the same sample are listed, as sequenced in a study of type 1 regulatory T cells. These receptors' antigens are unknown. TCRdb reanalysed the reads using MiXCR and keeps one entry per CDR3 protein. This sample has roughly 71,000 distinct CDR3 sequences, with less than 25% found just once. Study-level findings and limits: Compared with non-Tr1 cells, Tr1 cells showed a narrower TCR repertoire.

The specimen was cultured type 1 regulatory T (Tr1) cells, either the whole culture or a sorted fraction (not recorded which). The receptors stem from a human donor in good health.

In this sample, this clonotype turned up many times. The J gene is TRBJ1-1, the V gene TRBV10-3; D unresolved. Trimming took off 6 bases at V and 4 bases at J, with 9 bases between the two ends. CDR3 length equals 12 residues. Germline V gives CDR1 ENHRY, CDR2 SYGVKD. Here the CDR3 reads CAISVWGTEAFF. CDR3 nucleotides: TGTGCCATCAGCGTATGGGGCACTGAAGCTTTCTTT.

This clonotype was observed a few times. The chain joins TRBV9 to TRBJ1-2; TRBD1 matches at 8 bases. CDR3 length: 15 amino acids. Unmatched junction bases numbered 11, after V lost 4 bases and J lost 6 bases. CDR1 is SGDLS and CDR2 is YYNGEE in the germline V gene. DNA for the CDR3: TGTGCCAGCAGCAGAGACCCAGGGGGCGCGAATGGCTACACCTTC. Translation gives CASSRDPGGANGYTF.

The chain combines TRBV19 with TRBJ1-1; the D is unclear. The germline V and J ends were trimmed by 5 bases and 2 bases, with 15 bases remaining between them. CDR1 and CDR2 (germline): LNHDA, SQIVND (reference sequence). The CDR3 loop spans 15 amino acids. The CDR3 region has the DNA TGTGCCAGTAGTTCCGGGTCCTCCCCCAACACTGAAGCTTTCTTT. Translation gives CASSSGSSPNTEAFF.

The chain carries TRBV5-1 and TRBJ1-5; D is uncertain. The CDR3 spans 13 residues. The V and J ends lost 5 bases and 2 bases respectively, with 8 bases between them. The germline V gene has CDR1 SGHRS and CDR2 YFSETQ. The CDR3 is CASRMEGNQPQHF. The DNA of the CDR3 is TGCGCCAGCAGGATGGAGGGCAATCAGCCCCAGCATTTT.

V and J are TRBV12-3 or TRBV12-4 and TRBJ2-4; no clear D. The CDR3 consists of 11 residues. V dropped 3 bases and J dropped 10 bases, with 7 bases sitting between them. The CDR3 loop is CASSFEGIQYF. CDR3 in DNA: TGTGCCAGCAGTTTTGAAGGGATTCAGTACTTC.